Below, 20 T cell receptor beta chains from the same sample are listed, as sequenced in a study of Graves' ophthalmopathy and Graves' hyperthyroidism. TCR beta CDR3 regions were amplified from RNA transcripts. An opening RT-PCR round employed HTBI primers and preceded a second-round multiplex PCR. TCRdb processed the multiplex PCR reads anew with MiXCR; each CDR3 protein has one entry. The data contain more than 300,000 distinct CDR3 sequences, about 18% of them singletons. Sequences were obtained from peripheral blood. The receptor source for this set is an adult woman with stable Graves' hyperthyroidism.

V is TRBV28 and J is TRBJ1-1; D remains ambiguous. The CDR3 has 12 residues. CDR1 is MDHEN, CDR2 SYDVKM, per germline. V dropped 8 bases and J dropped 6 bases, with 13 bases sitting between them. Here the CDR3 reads CASSLIGAEAFF. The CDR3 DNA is TGTGCCAGCTCCCTCATTGGAGCTGAAGCTTTCTTT.

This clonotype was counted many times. The chain's CDR3 is CASAKTSSWETQYF. The CDR3 region has the DNA TGTGCCAGCGCCAAGACTAGTAGTTGGGAGACCCAGTACTTC. The V gene is TRBV6-1, the J gene TRBJ2-5, with D possibly matching TRBD2 (6 bases). V dropped 8 bases and J dropped 5 bases, with 18 bases sitting between them. The CDR3 runs 14 residues. Germline V gene sequence: CDR1 MNHNS, CDR2 SASEGT.

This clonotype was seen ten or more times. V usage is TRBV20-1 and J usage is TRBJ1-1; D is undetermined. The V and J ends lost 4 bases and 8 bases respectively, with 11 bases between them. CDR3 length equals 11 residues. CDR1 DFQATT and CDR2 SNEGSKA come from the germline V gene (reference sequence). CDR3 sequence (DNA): TGCAGTGCTATGCCGAGTAACGAAGCTTTCTTT. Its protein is CSAMPSNEAFF.

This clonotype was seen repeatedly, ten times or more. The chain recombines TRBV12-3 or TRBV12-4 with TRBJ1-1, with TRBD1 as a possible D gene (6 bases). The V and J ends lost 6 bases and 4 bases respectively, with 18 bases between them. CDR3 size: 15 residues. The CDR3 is CASSQRTDVGTEAFF. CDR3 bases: TGTGCCAGCAGCCAAAGGACAGACGTGGGCACTGAAGCTTTCTTT.

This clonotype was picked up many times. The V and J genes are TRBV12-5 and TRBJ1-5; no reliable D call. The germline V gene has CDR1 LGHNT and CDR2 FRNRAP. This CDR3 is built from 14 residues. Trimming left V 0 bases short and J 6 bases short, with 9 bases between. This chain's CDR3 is CASGLVLSGQPQHF. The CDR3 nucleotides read TGTGCTAGTGGTTTGGTACTAAGTGGTCAGCCCCAGCATTTT.

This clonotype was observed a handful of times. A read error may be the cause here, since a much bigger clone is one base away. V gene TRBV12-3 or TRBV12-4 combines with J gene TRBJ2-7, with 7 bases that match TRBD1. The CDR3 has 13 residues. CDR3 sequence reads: CATSTGASYEQYV. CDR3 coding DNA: TGTGCCACCAGTACAGGGGCCTCCTACGAGCAGTACGTC.

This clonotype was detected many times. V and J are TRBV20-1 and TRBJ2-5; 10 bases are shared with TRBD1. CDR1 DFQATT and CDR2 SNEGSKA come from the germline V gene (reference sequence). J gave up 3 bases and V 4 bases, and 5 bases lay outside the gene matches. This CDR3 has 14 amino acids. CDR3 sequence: CSATTGTGEETQYF. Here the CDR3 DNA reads TGCAGTGCTACTACCGGGACAGGGGAAGAGACCCAGTACTTC.

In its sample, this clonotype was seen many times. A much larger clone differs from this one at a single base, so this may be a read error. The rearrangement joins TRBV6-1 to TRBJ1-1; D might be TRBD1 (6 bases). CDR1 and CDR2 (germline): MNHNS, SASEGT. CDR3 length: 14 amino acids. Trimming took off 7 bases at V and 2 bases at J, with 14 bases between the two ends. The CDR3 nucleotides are TGTGCCAGCACCGGAGGGGGGGTCAACACTGAAGCTTTCTTT. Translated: CASTGGGVNTEAFF.

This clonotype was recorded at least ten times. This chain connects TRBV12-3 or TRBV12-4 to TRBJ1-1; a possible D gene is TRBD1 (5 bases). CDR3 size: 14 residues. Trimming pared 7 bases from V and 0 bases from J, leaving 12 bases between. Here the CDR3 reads CASTQTGMNTEAFF. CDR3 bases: TGTGCCAGCACCCAAACAGGTATGAACACTGAAGCTTTCTTT.

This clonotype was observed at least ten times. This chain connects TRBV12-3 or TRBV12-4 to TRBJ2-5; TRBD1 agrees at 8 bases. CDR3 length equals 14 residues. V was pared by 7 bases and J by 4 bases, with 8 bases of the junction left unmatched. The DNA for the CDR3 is TGTGCCAGCAAACTTGACAGGGGCAGAGAGACCCAGTACTTC. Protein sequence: CASKLDRGRETQYF.

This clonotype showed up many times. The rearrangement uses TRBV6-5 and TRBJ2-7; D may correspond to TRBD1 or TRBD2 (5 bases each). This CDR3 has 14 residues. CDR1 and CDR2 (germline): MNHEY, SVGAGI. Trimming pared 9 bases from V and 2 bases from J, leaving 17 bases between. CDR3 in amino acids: CASSRDDSPYEQYF. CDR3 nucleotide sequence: TGTGCCAGTTCCCGGGACGACTCCCCCTACGAGCAGTACTTC.

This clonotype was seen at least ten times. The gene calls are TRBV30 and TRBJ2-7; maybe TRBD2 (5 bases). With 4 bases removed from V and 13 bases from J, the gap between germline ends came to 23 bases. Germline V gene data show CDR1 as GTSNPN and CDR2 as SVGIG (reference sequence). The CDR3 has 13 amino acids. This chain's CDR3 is CAWTPEGVGWSYF. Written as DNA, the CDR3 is TGTGCCTGGACCCCCGAGGGAGTGGGATGGTCTTACTTC.

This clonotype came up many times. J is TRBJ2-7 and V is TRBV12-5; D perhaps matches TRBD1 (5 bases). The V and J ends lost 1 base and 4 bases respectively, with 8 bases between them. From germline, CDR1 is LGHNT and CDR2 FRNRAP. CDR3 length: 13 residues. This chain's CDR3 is CASGLGQGYEQYF. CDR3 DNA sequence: TGTGCTAGTGGTTTGGGCCAGGGATACGAGCAGTACTTC.

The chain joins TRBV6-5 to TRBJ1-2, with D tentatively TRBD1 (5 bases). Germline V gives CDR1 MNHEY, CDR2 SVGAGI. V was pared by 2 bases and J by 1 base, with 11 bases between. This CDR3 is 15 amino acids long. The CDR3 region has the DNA TGTGCCAGCAGTTACGACGGGACGGATAACTATGGCTACACCTTC. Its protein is CASSYDGTDNYGYTF.

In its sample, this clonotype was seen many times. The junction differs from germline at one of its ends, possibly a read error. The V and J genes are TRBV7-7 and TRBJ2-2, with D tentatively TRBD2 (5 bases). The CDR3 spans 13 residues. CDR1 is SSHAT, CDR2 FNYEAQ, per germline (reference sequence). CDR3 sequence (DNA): TGTGCTAGCAGCTTTGGGAGAACCGGGGAGCTGTTTTTT. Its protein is CASSFGRTGELFF.

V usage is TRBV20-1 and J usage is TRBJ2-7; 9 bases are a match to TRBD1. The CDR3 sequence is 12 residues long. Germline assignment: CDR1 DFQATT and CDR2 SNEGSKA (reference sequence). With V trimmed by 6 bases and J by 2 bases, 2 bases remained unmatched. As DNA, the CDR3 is TGCAGTGCCAGGACAGGGGCCTACGAGCAGTACTTC. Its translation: CSARTGAYEQYF.

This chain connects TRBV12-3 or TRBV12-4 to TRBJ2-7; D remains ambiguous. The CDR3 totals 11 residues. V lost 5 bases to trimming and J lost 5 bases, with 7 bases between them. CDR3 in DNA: TGTGCCAGCAGTAAGTCAGACGAGCAGTACTTC. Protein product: CASSKSDEQYF.

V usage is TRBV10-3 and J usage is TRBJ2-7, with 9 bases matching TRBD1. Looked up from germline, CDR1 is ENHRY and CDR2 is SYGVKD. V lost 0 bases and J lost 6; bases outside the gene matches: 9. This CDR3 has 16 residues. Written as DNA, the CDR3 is TGTGCCATCAGTGAGTCGCCCGCCCGGGACAGGGCCGAGCAGTACTTC. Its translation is CAISESPARDRAEQYF.

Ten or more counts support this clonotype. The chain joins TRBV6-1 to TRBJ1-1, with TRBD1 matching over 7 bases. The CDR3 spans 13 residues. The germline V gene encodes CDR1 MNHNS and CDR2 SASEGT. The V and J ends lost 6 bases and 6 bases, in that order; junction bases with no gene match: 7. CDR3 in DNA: TGTGCCAGCAGGTCCGACAGGGCGTCTGAAGCTTTCTTT. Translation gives CASRSDRASEAFF.

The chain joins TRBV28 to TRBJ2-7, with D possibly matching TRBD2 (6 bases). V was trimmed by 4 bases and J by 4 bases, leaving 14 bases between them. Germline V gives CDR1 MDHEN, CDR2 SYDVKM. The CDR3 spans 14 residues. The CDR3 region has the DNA TGTGCCAGCAGTTCTGGGAGGACGAGTTACGAGCAGTACTTC. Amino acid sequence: CASSSGRTSYEQYF.